The clone carrying this T cell receptor beta chain was picked up a small number of times. Its specificity is unknown. This record belongs to a study of T cell repertoires in cytomegalovirus infection. Study-level results: Using cumulative public TCR beta family frequency, the authors identified those who carried CMV together with the relevant HLA.

The CDR3 sequence is 13 residues long. The V gene lost 11 bases and the J gene lost 3 bases, with 16 bases spanning the gap. CDR1 and CDR2 from the germline V gene are SGHVT and SQSDAQ. TCRdb reprocessed the reads via MiXCR and lists one record per CDR3 protein. This table holds 650,000 to 850,000 distinct CDR3 sequences, 25% to 30% found once. The sample consisted of cultured CD8+ T cells from PBMCs, taken from culture after CMV antigen stimulation. This TCR was sampled from a human donor in good health (CMV status not recorded). Some clones in this sample may be carry-over from other donors' samples. The chain combines TRBV7-4 with TRBJ1-2, with D unresolved. The CDR3, as DNA: TGTGCCGCTGGGGAGGGTTGGGACTATGGCTACACCTTC. Translated, it gives CAAGEGWDYGYTF.